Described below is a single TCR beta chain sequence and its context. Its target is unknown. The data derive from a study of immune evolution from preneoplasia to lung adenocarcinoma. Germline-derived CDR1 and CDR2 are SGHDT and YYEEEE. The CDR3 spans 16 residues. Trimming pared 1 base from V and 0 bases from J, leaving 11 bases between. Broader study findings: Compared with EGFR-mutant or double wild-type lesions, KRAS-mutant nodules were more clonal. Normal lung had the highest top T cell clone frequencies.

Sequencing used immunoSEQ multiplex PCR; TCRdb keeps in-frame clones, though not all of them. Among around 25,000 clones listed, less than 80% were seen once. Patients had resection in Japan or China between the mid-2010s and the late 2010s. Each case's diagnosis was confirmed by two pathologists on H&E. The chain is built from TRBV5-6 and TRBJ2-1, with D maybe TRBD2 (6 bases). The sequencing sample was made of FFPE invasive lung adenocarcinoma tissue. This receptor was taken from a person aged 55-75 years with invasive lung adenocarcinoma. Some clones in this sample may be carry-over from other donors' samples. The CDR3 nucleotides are TGTGCCAGCAGCTTGTTTCGGGAGAGCTCCTACAATGAGCAGTTCTTC. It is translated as CASSLFRESSYNEQFF.